This TCR beta chain was retrieved from a study of T cell repertoires in cytomegalovirus infection. This clonotype was seen many times. Its specificity is not known. There are 15 residues in the CDR3. Germline CDR1 is SGHTA and CDR2 is FQGNSA. The germline V and J ends were trimmed by 1 base and 1 base, with 8 bases remaining between them. TCRdb itself ran the reads through MiXCR, one entry per CDR3 protein. Of hundreds of thousands of distinct CDR3 sequences in the sample, around 30% were seen once. The chain links TRBV7-2 to TRBJ2-1; perhaps TRBD2 as D (6 bases). The material was cultured PBMCs, obtained from culture after CMV antigen stimulation. This TCR derives from a human donor in good health (CMV status not recorded). Some clones in this sample may be carry-over from other donors' samples. DNA for the CDR3: TGTGCCAGCAGCTTAGTCGCGGGATCCTACAATGAGCAGTTCTTC. Its translation: CASSLVAGSYNEQFF. Combining the CDR3 with reference TRBV7-2 and TRBJ2-1 gives the whole variable domain GAGVSQSPSNKVTEKGKDVELRCDPISGHTALYWYRQSLGQGLEFLIYFQGNSAPDKSGLPSDRFSAERTGGSVSTLTIQRTQQEDSAVYLCASSLVAGSYNEQFFGPGTRLTVL.